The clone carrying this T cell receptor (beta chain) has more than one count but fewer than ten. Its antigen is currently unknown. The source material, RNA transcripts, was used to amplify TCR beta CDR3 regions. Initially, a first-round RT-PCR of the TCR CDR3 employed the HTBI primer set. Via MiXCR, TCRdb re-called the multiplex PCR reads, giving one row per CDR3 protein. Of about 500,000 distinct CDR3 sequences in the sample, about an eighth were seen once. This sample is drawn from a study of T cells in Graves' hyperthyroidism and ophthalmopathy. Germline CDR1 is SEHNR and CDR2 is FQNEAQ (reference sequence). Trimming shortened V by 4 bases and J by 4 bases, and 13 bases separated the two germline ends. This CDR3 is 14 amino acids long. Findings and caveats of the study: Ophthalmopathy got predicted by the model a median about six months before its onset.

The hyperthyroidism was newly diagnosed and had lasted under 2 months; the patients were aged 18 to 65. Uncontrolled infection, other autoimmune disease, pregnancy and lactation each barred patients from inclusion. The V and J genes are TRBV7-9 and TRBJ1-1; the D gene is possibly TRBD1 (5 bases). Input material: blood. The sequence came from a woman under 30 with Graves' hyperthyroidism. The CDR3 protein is CASSSQGGPTEAFF. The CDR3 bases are TGTGCCAGCAGCTCTCAGGGAGGTCCCACTGAAGCTTTCTTT.